The sequence of this TCR beta chain was determined in a study of monozygotic twins with inflammatory bowel disease. The CDR3 totals 14 residues. Germline CDR1 is KGHSH and CDR2 is LQKENI. Each CDR3 protein gets one entry in TCRdb, which reprocessed the 5' RACE reads and gives no DNA. The sample's table shows about 440,000 distinct CDR3 sequences. The sequenced sample consisted of blood. The genes are TRBV18 and TRBJ2-1; there is no DNA to check the TCRdb D call of TRBD1. This sequence originates from a human donor with ulcerative colitis or Crohn's disease, or a healthy co-twin of an affected twin (not recorded which). The CDR3 protein is CASSPLTGEDEQFF.